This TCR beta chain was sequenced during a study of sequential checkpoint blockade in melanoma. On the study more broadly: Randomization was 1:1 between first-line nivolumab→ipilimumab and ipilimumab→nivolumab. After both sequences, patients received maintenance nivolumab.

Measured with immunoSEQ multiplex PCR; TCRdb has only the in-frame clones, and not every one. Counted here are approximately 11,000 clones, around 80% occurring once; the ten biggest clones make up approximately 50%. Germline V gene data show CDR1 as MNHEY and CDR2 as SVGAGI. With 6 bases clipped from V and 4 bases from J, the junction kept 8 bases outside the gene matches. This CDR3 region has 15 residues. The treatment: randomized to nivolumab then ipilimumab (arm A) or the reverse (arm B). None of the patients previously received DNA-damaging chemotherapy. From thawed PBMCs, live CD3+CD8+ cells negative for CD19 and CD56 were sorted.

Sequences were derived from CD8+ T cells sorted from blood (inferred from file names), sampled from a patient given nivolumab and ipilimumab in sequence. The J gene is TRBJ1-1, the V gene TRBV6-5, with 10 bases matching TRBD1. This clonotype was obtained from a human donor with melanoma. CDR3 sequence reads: CASRRDRGPATEAFF. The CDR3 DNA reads TGTGCCAGCAGACGTGACAGGGGGCCGGCCACTGAAGCTTTCTTT.